The 5 T cell receptor beta chains below were found in one sample sequenced in a study of T cell responses to AZD1222 COVID-19 vaccine. Clones were read by immunoSEQ multiplex PCR, and TCRdb kept only the in-frame ones, dropping some. Of 130,000 or so clones detected, nearly 90% appear once; the ten largest clones hold 8% to 10%. The specimen was peripheral blood, collected 28 days after the second AZD1222 dose. These TCRs come from an adult who received the AZD1222 COVID-19 vaccine.

The rearrangement uses TRBV6-5 and TRBJ1-1, with unresolved D. Germline V gene lookup returns CDR1 MNHEY and CDR2 SVGAGI. V lost 8 bases, J lost 0 bases, and 4 bases lay in between. The CDR3 spans 11 residues. DNA for the CDR3: TGTGCCAGCTGGATGAACACTGAAGCTTTCTTT. It is translated as CASWMNTEAFF.

The chain employs TRBV19 and TRBJ1-1, with a weak D call TRBD1 (6 bases). CDR3 length: 13 residues. The V end lost 4 bases, the J end lost 4 bases, and 10 bases lay between the germline ends. Germline values: CDR1 LNHDA, CDR2 SQIVND (reference sequence). The CDR3 here is CASSTIRGTEAFF. The CDR3 region has the DNA TGTGCCAGTAGTACGATCAGGGGCACTGAAGCTTTCTTT.

On this clone itself: It is unclear where the CDR3 begins or ends on the DNA, so no DNA is shown, and the CDR3 is as TCRdb lists it. J is TRBJ2-1 and V is TRBV21-1; TRBD2, the table's D call, lacks a check against the DNA. TRBV21-1 is a pseudogene. The CDR3 adds up to 15 amino acids, both ends counted. CDR3 amino acids: CASSKEVGRGNEQFF.

The chain recombines TRBV25-1 with TRBJ2-7; D may be TRBD1 or TRBD2 (6 bases each). The germline V gene has CDR1 MGHDK and CDR2 SYGVNS. CDR3 size: 14 residues. V was cut by 2 bases and J by 7 bases, with 15 bases left in between. CDR3: CASSEDWGAREQYF. For the CDR3, the DNA is TGTGCCAGCAGTGAAGATTGGGGGGCGAGAGAGCAGTACTTC.

This clone was observed a few times. The CDR3: CASSPRDSETQYF. The CDR3 DNA is TGTGCCAGCTCTCCCCGGGACAGTGAAACGCAGTATTTT. V usage is TRBV18 and J usage is TRBJ2-3, with TRBD1 identical over 7 bases. The CDR3 is 13 residues long. The J segment lost 9 bases and the V segment lost 6 bases, leaving 9 bases of the junction unmatched. The germline V gene has CDR1 KGHSH and CDR2 LQKENI.